A selection of T cell receptor beta chains follows, all from one sample in a study of OX40 agonist ivuxolimab in advanced cancers. The protocol was immunoSEQ multiplex PCR, while the TCRdb copy is restricted to in-frame clones and leaves out a portion. The table has roughly 56,000 clones, roughly 85% seen once. The sequenced sample was CD4+ or CD8+ T cells sorted from blood, obtained in a trial of the OX40 agonist ivuxolimab. These receptors were obtained from an adult with an advanced solid tumor such as melanoma, head and neck, liver or kidney cancer. The CDR3 runs from the conserved cysteine through the conserved F or W. The D gene is left open where the match is weak. The listing skips clone size in some rows; elsewhere it reads once, few, many or a size class.

d_call	cdr3_length	clone_size	v_call	j_call	cdr3_aa	cdr3_nt
-	14	-	TRBV27	TRBJ2-1	CASRGVRTLDEQFF	TGTGCCAGCAGGGGGGTTAGAACATTAGATGAGCAGTTCTTC
TRBD1	15	once	TRBV2	TRBJ2-7	CASSIKQGGAYEQYF	TGTGCCAGCAGTATTAAACAGGGGGGTGCTTACGAGCAGTACTTC
TRBD1	16	-	TRBV7-2	TRBJ2-1	CASSDYRGSSYNEQFF	TGTGCCAGCAGCGATTACAGGGGATCATCCTACAATGAGCAGTTCTTC
-	17	-	TRBV11-2	TRBJ2-5	CASSLDPQAAQGGTQYF	TGTGCCAGCAGCTTAGATCCCCAAGCGGCACAAGGGGGGACCCAGTACTTC
-	13	few	TRBV7-3	TRBJ2-2	CASSFGGPGELFF	TGTGCCAGCAGCTTCGGCGGGCCCGGGGAGCTGTTTTTT
-	15	-	TRBV18	TRBJ2-5	CASSPGARLKETQYF	TGTGCCAGCTCACCCGGGGCGCGTTTAAAAGAGACCCAGTACTTC
TRBD1	15	-	TRBV29-1	TRBJ1-1	CSVGKTGTVNTEAFF	TGCAGCGTGGGGAAAACCGGGACAGTGAACACTGAAGCTTTCTTT
-	15	-	TRBV4-1	TRBJ1-1	CASSQEVRAVTEAFF	TGCGCCAGCAGCCAAGAAGTAAGGGCGGTCACTGAAGCTTTCTTT
-	11	-	TRBV29-1	TRBJ1-2	CSVGGAGGYTF	TGCAGCGTTGGAGGGGCCGGTGGCTACACCTTC
-	18	few	TRBV7-6	TRBJ2-7	CASSLGPKGRATNYEQYF	TGTGCCAGCAGCTTAGGGCCAAAGGGAAGGGCTACGAACTACGAGCAGTACTTC
TRBD2	17	once	TRBV5-6	TRBJ2-3	CASSYLGLAESTDTQYF	TGTGCCAGCAGTTACCTGGGACTAGCGGAAAGCACAGATACGCAGTATTTT
TRBD2	14	-	TRBV7-2	TRBJ2-7	CASSLGVLAGEQYF	TGTGCCAGCAGCTTAGGGGTACTAGCGGGGGAGCAGTACTTC
-	12	-	TRBV5-1	TRBJ2-5	CASSLAGETQYF	TGCGCCAGCAGCTTGGCCGGAGAGACCCAGTACTTC
-	14	-	TRBV2	TRBJ2-1	CASSGARGYNEQFF	TGTGCCAGCAGCGGCGCCCGGGGTTACAATGAGCAGTTCTTC
-	19	-	TRBV6-1	TRBJ1-5	CASSEEAEGVLIGNQPQHF	TGTGCCAGCAGTGAAGAAGCCGAGGGGGTTTTGATTGGCAATCAGCCCCAGCATTTT
-	16	once	TRBV19	TRBJ2-1	CASSPAVRSSYNEQFF	TGTGCCAGTAGTCCGGCTGTGCGTAGCTCCTACAATGAGCAGTTCTTC
TRBD1	15	-	TRBV10-3	TRBJ1-1	CASLTGTGMNTEAFF	TGTGCCAGCCTAACCGGGACAGGGATGAACACTGAAGCTTTCTTT
TRBD1	13	-	TRBV19	TRBJ1-2	CASSNRGAHGYTF	TGTGCCAGTAGTAACAGGGGCGCGCATGGCTACACCTTC
TRBD2	17	-	TRBV27	TRBJ2-5	CASSFFAGGTHAETQYF	TGTGCCAGCAGTTTCTTTGCGGGAGGGACACACGCAGAGACCCAGTACTTC
-	13	-	TRBV7-2	TRBJ2-4	CASSSDPKGIQYF	TGTGCCAGCAGCTCAGATCCAAAAGGGATTCAGTACTTC
TRBD1	14	-	TRBV11-3	TRBJ1-1	CASSLQGRNTEAFF	TGTGCCAGCAGCCTACAGGGGCGGAACACTGAAGCTTTCTTT
-	11	once	TRBV1	TRBJ1-4	CTSPPWEKLFF	TGCACCTCCCCCCCGTGGGAAAAACTGTTTTTT
TRBD1	15	once	TRBV6-4	TRBJ1-2	CASSVRTGPNYGYTF	TGTGCCAGCAGTGTCCGGACAGGGCCTAACTATGGCTACACCTTC
TRBD2	16	-	TRBV5-4	TRBJ2-3	CASSLLDASGTDTQYF	TGTGCCAGCAGCTTGTTAGATGCTAGCGGGACAGATACGCAGTATTTT